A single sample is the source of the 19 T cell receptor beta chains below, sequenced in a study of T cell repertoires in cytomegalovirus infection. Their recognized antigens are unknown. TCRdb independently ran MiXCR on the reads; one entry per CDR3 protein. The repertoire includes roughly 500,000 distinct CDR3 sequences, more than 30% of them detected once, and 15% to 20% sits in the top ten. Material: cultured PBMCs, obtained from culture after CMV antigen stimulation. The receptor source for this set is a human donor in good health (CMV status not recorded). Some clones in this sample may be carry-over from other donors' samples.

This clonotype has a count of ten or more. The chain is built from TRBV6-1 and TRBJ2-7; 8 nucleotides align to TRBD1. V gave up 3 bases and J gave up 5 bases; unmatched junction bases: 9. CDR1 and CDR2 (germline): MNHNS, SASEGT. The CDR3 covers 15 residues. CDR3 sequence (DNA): TGTGCCAGCAGTGATCAGGGGGCGGCCTCGGACGAGCAGTACGTC. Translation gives CASSDQGAASDEQYV.

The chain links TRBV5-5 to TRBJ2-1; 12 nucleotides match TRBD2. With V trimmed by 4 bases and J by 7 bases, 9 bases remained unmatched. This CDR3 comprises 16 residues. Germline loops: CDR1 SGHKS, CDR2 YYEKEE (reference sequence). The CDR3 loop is CASSPRLAGALNEQFF. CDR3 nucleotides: TGTGCCAGCAGCCCCAGACTAGCGGGGGCCCTTAATGAGCAGTTCTTC.

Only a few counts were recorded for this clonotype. The CDR3 loop reads CATSDPNSGRMANEQFF. The CDR3 DNA reads TGTGCCACCAGTGATCCGAATAGCGGGAGGATGGCGAATGAGCAGTTCTTC. This chain links TRBV24-1 with TRBJ2-1; 10 bases are shared with TRBD2. Germline loops: CDR1 KGHDR, CDR2 SFDVKD. CDR3 length: 17 amino acids. The V segment lost 3 bases and the J segment 7 bases; nucleotides outside the gene matches: 11.

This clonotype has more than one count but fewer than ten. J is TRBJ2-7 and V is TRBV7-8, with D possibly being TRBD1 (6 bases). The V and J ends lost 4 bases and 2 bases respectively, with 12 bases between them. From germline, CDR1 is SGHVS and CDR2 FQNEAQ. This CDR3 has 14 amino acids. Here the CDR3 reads CASSSKDRTYEQYF. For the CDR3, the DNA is TGTGCCAGCAGCTCGAAAGACAGGACCTACGAGCAGTACTTC.

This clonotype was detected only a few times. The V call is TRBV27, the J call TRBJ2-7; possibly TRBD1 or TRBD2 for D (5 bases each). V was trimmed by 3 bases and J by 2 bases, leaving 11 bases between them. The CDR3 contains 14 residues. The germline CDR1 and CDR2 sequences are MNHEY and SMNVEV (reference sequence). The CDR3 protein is CASSLSSGPYEQYV. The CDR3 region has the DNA TGTGCCAGCAGTTTGAGCTCGGGGCCCTACGAGCAGTACGTC.

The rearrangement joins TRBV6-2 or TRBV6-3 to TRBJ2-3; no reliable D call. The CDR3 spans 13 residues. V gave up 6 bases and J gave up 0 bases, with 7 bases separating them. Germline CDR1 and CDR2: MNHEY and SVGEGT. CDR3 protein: CASRESSTDTQYF. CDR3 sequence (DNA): TGTGCCAGCAGGGAGAGTAGCACAGATACGCAGTATTTT.

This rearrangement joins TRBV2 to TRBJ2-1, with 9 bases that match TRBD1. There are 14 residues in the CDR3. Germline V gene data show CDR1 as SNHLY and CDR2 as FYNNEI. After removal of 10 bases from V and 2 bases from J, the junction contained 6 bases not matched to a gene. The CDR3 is CAKRDRGTYNEQFF. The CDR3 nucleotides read TGTGCCAAAAGAGACAGGGGGACCTACAATGAGCAGTTCTTC.

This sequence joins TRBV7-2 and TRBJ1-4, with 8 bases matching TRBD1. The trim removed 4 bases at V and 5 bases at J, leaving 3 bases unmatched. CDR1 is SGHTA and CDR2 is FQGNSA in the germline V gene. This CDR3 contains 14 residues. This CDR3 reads CASSSRDRNEKLFF. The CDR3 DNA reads TGTGCCAGCAGCTCCCGGGACAGGAATGAAAAACTGTTTTTT.

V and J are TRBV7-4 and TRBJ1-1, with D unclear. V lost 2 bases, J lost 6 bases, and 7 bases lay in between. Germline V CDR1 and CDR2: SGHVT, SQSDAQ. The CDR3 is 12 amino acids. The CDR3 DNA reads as TGTGCCAGCAGCTTATCCGCACCTGAAGCTTTCTTT. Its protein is CASSLSAPEAFF.

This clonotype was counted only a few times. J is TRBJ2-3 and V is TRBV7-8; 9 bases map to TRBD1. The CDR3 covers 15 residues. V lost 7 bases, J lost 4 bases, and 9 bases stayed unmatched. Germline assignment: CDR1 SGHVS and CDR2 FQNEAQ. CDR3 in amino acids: CASILRDRVSDTQYF. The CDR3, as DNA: TGTGCCAGCATTCTCCGGGACAGGGTGTCAGATACGCAGTATTTT.

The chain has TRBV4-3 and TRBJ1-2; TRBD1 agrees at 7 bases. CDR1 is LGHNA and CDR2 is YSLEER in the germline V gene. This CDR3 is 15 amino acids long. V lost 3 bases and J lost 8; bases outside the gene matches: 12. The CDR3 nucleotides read TGCGCCAGCAGCCACTCAATAGGGGGCGCGGAGGGCTACACCTTC. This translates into CASSHSIGGAEGYTF.

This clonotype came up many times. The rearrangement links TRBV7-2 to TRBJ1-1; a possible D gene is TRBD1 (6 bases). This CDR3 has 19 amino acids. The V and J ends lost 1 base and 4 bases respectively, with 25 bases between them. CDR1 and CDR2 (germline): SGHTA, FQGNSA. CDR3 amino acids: CASSLGRLRGIRGSTEAFF. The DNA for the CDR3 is TGTGCCAGCAGCTTAGGAAGGCTCAGGGGAATAAGGGGGAGCACTGAAGCTTTCTTT.

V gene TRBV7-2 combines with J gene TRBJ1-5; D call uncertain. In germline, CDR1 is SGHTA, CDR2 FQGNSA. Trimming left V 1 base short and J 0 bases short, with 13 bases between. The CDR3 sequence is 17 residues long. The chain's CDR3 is CASSLVPGAYSNQPQHF. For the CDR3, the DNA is TGTGCCAGCAGCTTAGTTCCGGGAGCTTATAGCAATCAGCCCCAGCATTTT.

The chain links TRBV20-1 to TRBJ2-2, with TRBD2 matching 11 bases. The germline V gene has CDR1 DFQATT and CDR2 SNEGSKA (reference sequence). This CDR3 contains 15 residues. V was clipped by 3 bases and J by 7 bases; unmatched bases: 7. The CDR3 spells CSARPASGRNGELFF. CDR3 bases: TGCAGTGCTAGGCCCGCTAGCGGGAGGAACGGGGAGCTGTTTTTT.

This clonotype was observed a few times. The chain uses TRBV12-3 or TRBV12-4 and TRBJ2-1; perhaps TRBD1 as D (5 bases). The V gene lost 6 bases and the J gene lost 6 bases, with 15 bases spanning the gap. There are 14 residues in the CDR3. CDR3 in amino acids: CASSFEGEGNEQFF. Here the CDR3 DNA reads TGTGCCAGCAGCTTCGAAGGGGAAGGCAATGAGCAGTTCTTC.

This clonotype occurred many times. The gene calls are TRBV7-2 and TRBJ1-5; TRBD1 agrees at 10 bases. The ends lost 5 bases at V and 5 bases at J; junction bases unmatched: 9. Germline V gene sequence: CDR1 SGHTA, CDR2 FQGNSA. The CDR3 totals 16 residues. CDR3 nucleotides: TGTGCCAGCAGCGAAAGACAGGGGGCGGTGGATCAGCCCCAGCATTTT. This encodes CASSERQGAVDQPQHF.

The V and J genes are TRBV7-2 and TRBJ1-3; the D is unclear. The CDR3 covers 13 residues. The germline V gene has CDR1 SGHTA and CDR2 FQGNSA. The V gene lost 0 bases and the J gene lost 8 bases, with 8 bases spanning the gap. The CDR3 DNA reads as TGTGCCAGCAGCTTAGCAGGGCCGGACACCATATATTTT. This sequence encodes CASSLAGPDTIYF.

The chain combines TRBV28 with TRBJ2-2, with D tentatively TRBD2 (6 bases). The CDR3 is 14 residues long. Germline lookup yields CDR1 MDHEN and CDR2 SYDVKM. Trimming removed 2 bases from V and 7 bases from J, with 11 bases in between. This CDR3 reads CASSLEVGSGELFF. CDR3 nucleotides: TGTGCCAGCAGTTTAGAGGTCGGGAGCGGGGAGCTGTTTTTT.

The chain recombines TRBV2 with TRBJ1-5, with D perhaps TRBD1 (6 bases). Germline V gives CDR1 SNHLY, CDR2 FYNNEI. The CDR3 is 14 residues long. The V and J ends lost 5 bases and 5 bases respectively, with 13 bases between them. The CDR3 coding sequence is TGTGCCAGCAGTCAAACAGGGCCGGATCAGCCCCAGCATTTT. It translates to CASSQTGPDQPQHF.